This T cell receptor (beta chain) originates from a study of cytomegalovirus exposure and HLA in healthy donors. Study conclusions and caveats: It is likely that the observed cluster of highly shared sequence variants was a sequencing artifact. Researchers catalogued over 150 TCR beta chains as cytomegalovirus-associated. HLA alleles showed associations with 16,951 TCR beta sequences in a later analysis, at a 0.05 false discovery rate.

J lost 7 bases, V lost 4 bases, and 5 bases had no gene match. Germline lookup yields CDR1 SQVTM and CDR2 ANQGSEA. CDR3 size: 14 residues. Each donor was healthy, and each was a bone marrow donor. Note on this clone: Its target is not known.

A multiplex PCR was run with 60 Vbeta primers and 13 Jbeta primers. Sequenced by immunoSEQ multiplex PCR; TCRdb stores in-frame clones only, minus some. The sample lists tens of thousands of clones, almost 70% occurring once. The chain recombines TRBV29-1 with TRBJ2-1; TRBD1 agrees at 12 bases. This receptor was identified in a man in his forties in good health and CMV-seronegative. The sample taken for sequencing was PBMCs. The CDR3 DNA is TGCAGCGTTGTGGGACAGGGGGCGCTTAATGAGCAGTTCTTC. Amino acids: CSVVGQGALNEQFF.